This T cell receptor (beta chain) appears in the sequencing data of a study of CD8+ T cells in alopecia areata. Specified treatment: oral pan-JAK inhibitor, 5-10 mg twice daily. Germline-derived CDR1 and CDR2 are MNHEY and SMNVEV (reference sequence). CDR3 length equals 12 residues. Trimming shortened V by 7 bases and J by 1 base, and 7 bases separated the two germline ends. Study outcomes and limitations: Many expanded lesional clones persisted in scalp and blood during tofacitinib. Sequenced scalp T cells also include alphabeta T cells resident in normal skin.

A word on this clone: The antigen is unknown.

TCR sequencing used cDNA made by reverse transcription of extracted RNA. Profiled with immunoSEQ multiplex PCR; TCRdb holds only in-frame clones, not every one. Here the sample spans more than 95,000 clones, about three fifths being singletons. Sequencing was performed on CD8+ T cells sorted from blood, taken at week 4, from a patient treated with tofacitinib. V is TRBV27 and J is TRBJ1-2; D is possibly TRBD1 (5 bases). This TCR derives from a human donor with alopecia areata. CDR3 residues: CASTGGNYGYTF. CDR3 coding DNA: TGTGCCAGCACGGGGGGTAACTATGGCTACACCTTC.